This is a list of T cell receptor beta chains from one sample in a study of shared clonotypes between healthy human individuals. The assay was immunoSEQ multiplex PCR, and TCRdb's table has in-frame clones only and misses some. Here the sample spans around 1,100,000 clones, roughly 77% being singletons. The sequenced material came from memory CD4+ T cells from PBMCs. Receptors originate from a man aged 18 to 29 in good health. Some clones in this sample may be carry-over from other donors' samples. Both conserved end residues are part of each CDR3. Fields, in order: D gene, V gene, J gene, clone size, CDR3 length, CDR3 protein, CDR3 DNA. D genes are given only for firm matches. Not all rows give a size; the values are once, few, many and, for expanded clones, a class.

TRBD1	TRBV18	TRBJ2-4	-	13	CASSRDRDDIQYF	TGTGCCAGCTCACGAGACAGGGATGACATTCAGTACTTC
-	TRBV6-5	TRBJ2-4	-	13	CASSSPGLNIQYF	TGTGCCAGCAGTTCGCCGGGACTAAACATTCAGTACTTC
TRBD2	TRBV29-1	TRBJ2-5	-	15	CSVQLAVISQETQYF	TGCAGCGTCCAACTAGCGGTTATATCTCAAGAGACCCAGTACTTC
-	TRBV18	TRBJ2-1	-	15	CASSLGRVSYNEQFF	TGTGCCAGCTCACTCGGGAGAGTATCCTACAATGAGCAGTTCTTC
-	TRBV28	TRBJ1-2	-	16	CASSSVGRSRNYGYTF	TGTGCCAGCAGTTCCGTCGGCAGAAGTAGGAACTATGGCTACACCTTC
TRBD1	TRBV5-8	TRBJ1-2	-	15	CASSLNRQGNYGYTF	TGTGCCAGCAGCTTGAACCGACAGGGGAACTATGGCTACACCTTC
-	TRBV9	TRBJ1-3	few	14	CASSPRSSGNTIYF	TGTGCCAGCAGCCCCCGCAGCTCTGGAAACACCATATATTTT
-	TRBV7-2	TRBJ1-1	-	13	CASSLTGRTEAFF	TGTGCCAGCAGCTTAACAGGCAGGACTGAAGCTTTCTTT
-	TRBV29-1	TRBJ2-1	-	13	CSVEVGGTYEQFF	TGCAGCGTTGAGGTGGGGGGGACATATGAGCAGTTCTTC
TRBD2	TRBV5-1	TRBJ2-7	many	13	CASSLNSGDEQYF	TGCGCCAGCAGCTTGAACAGCGGGGACGAGCAGTACTTC
-	TRBV7-9	TRBJ2-7	-	14	CASSSFRGGGEQYF	TGTGCCAGCAGCTCGTTCAGGGGAGGCGGGGAGCAGTACTTC
-	TRBV27	TRBJ1-2	once	12	CASSGPVIGYTF	TGTGCCAGCAGTGGGCCTGTCATCGGCTACACCTTC
TRBD2	TRBV5-1	TRBJ2-5	-	15	CASSLGLAGGETQYF	TGCGCCAGCAGCTTAGGGCTAGCGGGAGGTGAGACCCAGTACTTC
-	TRBV28	TRBJ2-2	-	13	CASSQPLPGELFF	TGTGCCAGCAGTCAGCCCCTCCCCGGGGAGCTGTTTTTT
-	TRBV11-2	TRBJ2-1	-	13	CASSPRPYNEQFF	TGTGCCAGCAGCCCCCGCCCCTACAATGAGCAGTTCTTC
-	TRBV6-5	TRBJ2-7	few	13	CASSRGDFYEQYF	TGTGCCAGCAGTCGTGGGGATTTCTACGAGCAGTACTTC
-	TRBV30	TRBJ2-7	-	13	CAWSVGGGLEQYF	TGTGCCTGGAGTGTAGGTGGGGGGCTCGAGCAGTACTTC
TRBD1	TRBV6-5	TRBJ2-2	-	15	CASTKRQGAPGELFF	TGTGCCAGCACCAAAAGACAGGGGGCGCCCGGGGAGCTGTTTTTT
-	TRBV4-2	TRBJ1-2	-	15	CASSQDNNRNYGYTF	TGTGCCAGCAGCCAAGATAATAACCGAAACTATGGCTACACCTTC
-	TRBV5-4	TRBJ2-1	-	16	CASSPSVANSYNEQFF	TGTGCCAGCAGCCCCTCCGTGGCGAACTCCTACAATGAGCAGTTCTTC
-	TRBV10-3	TRBJ1-1	-	15	CAIGREGVVNTEAFF	TGTGCCATCGGCAGGGAGGGGGTCGTAAACACTGAAGCTTTCTTT
-	TRBV28	TRBJ2-7	-	11	CASSLSSEQYF	TGTGCCAGCAGTTTATCGAGCGAGCAGTACTTC
-	TRBV6-6	TRBJ1-1	-	16	CASSYILGSVNTEAFF	TGTGCCAGCAGTTACATTCTCGGATCGGTGAACACTGAAGCTTTCTTT
-	TRBV4-3	TRBJ2-1	few	14	CASSQAGSNNEQFF	TGCGCCAGCAGCCAAGCGGGATCCAACAATGAGCAGTTCTTC
-	TRBV10-2	TRBJ2-4	once	15	CASSTRQGGKNIQYF	TGCGCCAGCAGTACAAGACAGGGAGGTAAAAACATTCAGTACTTC
TRBD1	TRBV30	TRBJ2-7	-	12	CAWIDRGYEQYF	TGTGCCTGGATAGACAGGGGGTACGAGCAGTACTTC
TRBD1	TRBV29-1	TRBJ1-1	once	13	CSGLDRGLTEAFF	TGCAGCGGACTAGACAGGGGGCTTACTGAAGCTTTCTTT
TRBD2	TRBV7-9	TRBJ2-1	few	16	CASSLALAGSYNEQFF	TGTGCCAGCAGCTTAGCCCTAGCGGGAAGCTACAATGAGCAGTTCTTC
-	TRBV9	TRBJ2-6	-	13	CASRSSGANVLTF	TGTGCCAGCAGAAGCTCTGGGGCCAACGTCCTGACTTTC
-	TRBV2	TRBJ2-2	-	12	CASSVGTGELFF	TGTGCCAGCAGTGTAGGGACCGGGGAGCTGTTTTTT
-	TRBV6-6	TRBJ2-5	-	14	CASSYTGRRETQYF	TGTGCCAGCAGTTACACGGGGCGCAGGGAGACCCAGTACTTC
TRBD2	TRBV7-3	TRBJ2-1	-	15	CASSSSSGLYNEQFF	TGTGCCAGCAGCTCCTCTAGCGGCCTCTACAATGAGCAGTTCTTC
-	TRBV7-8	TRBJ2-7	-	14	CASSLPSNTYEQYF	TGTGCCAGCAGCTTACCCTCAAATACCTACGAGCAGTACTTC
TRBD2	TRBV6-4	TRBJ2-2	-	14	CATRASGNTGELFF	TGTGCCACCCGGGCTAGCGGGAACACCGGGGAGCTGTTTTTT
-	TRBV9	TRBJ2-5	-	17	CASSVGASRTYQETQYF	TGTGCCAGCAGCGTTGGAGCTAGCAGAACGTACCAAGAGACCCAGTACTTC
-	TRBV19	TRBJ2-6	-	16	CASSMKTTTGANVLTF	TGTGCCAGTAGTATGAAAACAACCACGGGGGCCAACGTCCTGACTTTC
-	TRBV19	TRBJ1-2	-	14	CASSKVGQSGGYTF	TGTGCCAGTAGTAAGGTTGGGCAGTCAGGCGGCTACACCTTC
-	TRBV4-2	TRBJ1-2	-	13	CASSQDWRAGYTF	TGTGCCAGCAGCCAAGATTGGAGGGCGGGCTACACCTTC
TRBD2	TRBV30	TRBJ2-5	-	16	CAWSVGLAEGEETQYF	TGTGCCTGGAGTGTGGGACTAGCTGAAGGGGAAGAGACCCAGTACTTC
-	TRBV5-4	TRBJ2-5	-	14	CASSLPRTKETQYF	TGTGCCAGCAGCTTGCCCCGAACAAAAGAGACCCAGTACTTC
-	TRBV21-1	TRBJ2-1	-	17	CASSPARDRGLYNEQFF	TGTGCCAGCAGCCCCGCCCGGGACAGGGGGTTGTACAATGAGCAGTTCTTC
TRBD2	TRBV7-3	TRBJ2-1	many	15	CASSSTSGGNNEQFF	TGTGCCAGCAGCTCGACTAGCGGGGGCAACAATGAGCAGTTCTTC
-	TRBV29-1	TRBJ2-4	-	16	CSVEDPQGLPRNIQYF	TGCAGCGTTGAAGACCCACAGGGTCTTCCCCGAAACATTCAGTACTTC
-	TRBV21-1	TRBJ1-1	once	13	CARSFSKNTEAFF	TGTGCCAGAAGTTTCTCTAAAAACACTGAAGCTTTCTTT
-	TRBV28	TRBJ1-1	few	14	CASRIDSLNTEAFF	TGTGCCAGCAGAATCGACAGTCTGAACACTGAAGCTTTCTTT
TRBD1	TRBV5-1	TRBJ2-5	-	15	CASSLGGGAQETQYF	TGCGCCAGCAGCTTGGGAGGGGGCGCACAAGAGACCCAGTACTTC